This T cell receptor (beta chain) was retrieved from a study of cytomegalovirus exposure and HLA in healthy donors (dated by TCRdb to the late 2010s). Looking at the study overall: The 500 to 800 repertoires of the first cohort and the roughly 120 validation repertoires were produced on the same platform, according to a later analysis. The study aimed to test whether cataloging public T cell receptors could reveal signatures of past pathogen exposure. To predict cytomegalovirus infection status, the study combined high-throughput TCR immunosequencing, statistical association of individual TCRs with disease status, and machine learning. Besides the first cohort of roughly 640 subjects, a separate validation cohort made up of roughly 120 different subjects was used. The study at large found these results: Across donors, most TCR sequences were observed very rarely, whereas some public TCRs were present in many individuals. According to the authors, the approach could potentially be generalized to other disease states and immunological phenotypes. Subsequent analysis determined that TCRs grouped into clusters in the first cohort also showed a tendency toward co-occurrence across the 90 to 150 validation repertoires, and approximately 94% of cluster scores exceeded 0. The study gave a list of roughly 150 TCR beta chains associated with cytomegalovirus. A later analysis lacked HLA typing for the validation cohort, so it scored co-occurrence in that cohort across all 110 or so repertoires. In vitro tests confirmed that three of the cytomegalovirus-associated TCR beta chains recognize cytomegalovirus antigens. The classifier was reported to diagnose cytomegalovirus status with high specificity and sensitivity in both the original cohort and the validation cohort.

V and J lose 3 bases and 11 bases, and a span of 25 bases separates them. The germline V gene encodes CDR1 KGHSH and CDR2 LQKENI. The CDR3, cysteine through phenylalanine, is 16 amino acids long. The sequence is cut down to CDR3 DNA, 48 bases in frame from base 1. The donors belonged to the validation cohort of about 130 subjects, which was separate from the 666-subject first cohort. Notes on this clone: Its antigen is still unknown. There are no base qualities to consult, and no much larger clone falls within one base.

Receptor libraries were prepared by the immunoSEQ multiplex PCR assay. On the authors' methods: A statistical classification framework was developed to diagnose cytomegalovirus status using the catalog of TCR beta chain sequences. TCRdb took this table from immuneACCESS and kept in-frame rearrangements with V and J called. Such tables lack part of the clones; where checked against another copy, unresolved V genes explain under half of the gap, and the rest is unexplained. V, J and clone size reflect that table, while D and trimming were determined from the DNA. The sample yields 120,000 to 150,000 clones; approximately 85% were counted once. The top ten hold 1.4% of the sample.

The chain was built from TRBV18 and TRBJ1-1, with a tentative D gene TRBD1 over 5 matching bases. This clonotype was sampled from a woman in her 30s in good health and CMV-seronegative. Material: PBMCs. CDR3 loop: CASSPQAGPKPRGAFF. DNA sequence: TGTGCCAGCTCACCCCAGGCGGGACCTAAACCTCGGGGGGCTTTCTTT.